This T cell receptor beta chain is from a study of T cells in localized non-small cell lung cancer. Losses at the gene ends were 1 base for V and 5 bases for J; bases not matched to a gene: 10. CDR1 and CDR2 from the germline V gene are MDHEN and SYDVKM. CDR3 length equals 17 residues. Libraries were prepared by immunoSEQ multiplex PCR; TCRdb keeps only in-frame clonotypes and omits some of them. This table holds 58,000 or so clones, 90% found once. The V gene is TRBV28, the J gene TRBJ2-2, with TRBD2 matching over 7 bases. This TCR was sampled from a woman aged 35 to 70 with stage I lung adenocarcinoma. The specimen comprised peripheral blood, sampled before any cancer treatment. This chain's CDR3 is CASSLSPPSGRTGELFF. Here the CDR3 DNA reads TGTGCCAGCAGTTTATCCCCTCCTAGCGGTAGAACCGGGGAGCTGTTTTTT.